The rows below give T cell receptor beta chains drawn from one sample of a study of blood T cell repertoires in COVID-19. The data were produced by immunoSEQ multiplex PCR, yet TCRdb's version contains in-frame clones alone and is incomplete. This table has around 200,000 clones, roughly 90% appearing once. Sequencing used peripheral blood. The receptors were gathered from a middle-aged man with acute or convalescent COVID-19. CDR3s include the opening cysteine and the closing phenylalanine or tryptophan. A D gene is named only where the DNA matches it firmly.

15	TRBJ2-5	TRBV4-2	TRBD2	CASSKTSGGSETQYF
15	TRBJ1-4	TRBV28	-	CASRTRGVEDEKLFF
14	TRBJ1-5	TRBV27	-	CASSFSGGDQPQHF
20	TRBJ2-1	TRBV3-1/TRBV3-2	TRBD2	CASSSPGLAGGPSSYNEQFF
17	TRBJ2-5	TRBV18	TRBD1	CASSPQTGAFKQETQYF
15	TRBJ2-2	TRBV5-1	TRBD1	CASSSGQTNTGELFF
16	TRBJ2-2	TRBV10-3	TRBD1	CAISGGQGADTGELFF
16	TRBJ1-1	TRBV6-2/TRBV6-3	-	CASSYRFTDRNTEAFF
11	TRBJ1-2	TRBV28	TRBD1	CASGQAYGYTF
15	TRBJ1-3	TRBV11-3	-	CASSFGGASGNTIYF
17	TRBJ1-4	TRBV19	-	CASSIPLNRATNEKLFF
18	TRBJ2-1	TRBV24-1	TRBD2	CATGSGSSGEGYYNEQFF
16	TRBJ1-2	TRBV19	-	CASMAPGTRANYGYTF
18	TRBJ2-3	TRBV19	TRBD2	CASGTSGRVGPSTDTQYF
13	TRBJ2-7	TRBV29-1	-	CSVGRQETYEQYF
18	TRBJ2-2	TRBV5-4	TRBD2	CASSLALAGAPNTGELFF
13	TRBJ1-4	TRBV7-3	TRBD1	CASSSQTGTELFF
14	TRBJ1-2	TRBV6-1	-	CASSESLQNYGYTF
14	TRBJ2-1	TRBV19	-	CASSIEARGNEQFF
14	TRBJ2-3	TRBV30	-	CAWSRTELTDTQYF